These 5 T cell receptor beta chains originate from one sample sequenced in a study of tumor T cells in aggressive B-cell lymphoma. Data came from immunoSEQ multiplex PCR; TCRdb stores just in-frame clones and leaves some out. The sample includes 1,600 or so clones, roughly nine tenths of them seen just once. The sample comprised tumor tissue. Source of these receptors: an adult with diffuse large B cell lymphoma.

The chain joins TRBV7-9 to TRBJ1-2; 11 bases match TRBD1. This CDR3 is built from 15 residues. The V segment lost 5 bases and the J segment 7 bases; nucleotides outside the gene matches: 9. Germline CDR1 is SEHNR and CDR2 is FQNEAQ (reference sequence). The CDR3, as DNA: TGTGCCAGCAGCCTCGGACAGGGGGCGATTAGTGGCTACACCTTC. The encoded protein is CASSLGQGAISGYTF.

Concerning this clone itself: Germline and junction disagree at one end, which may indicate a read error. In the same sample, other DNA sequences code for this CDR3. The gene calls are TRBV9 and TRBJ2-1, with a tentative D call TRBD2 (5 bases). The CDR3 is 16 amino acids. From germline, CDR1 is SGDLS and CDR2 YYNGEE. In DNA form, the CDR3 reads TGTGCCAGTAGCGTAGGTCCGGGTAACTCCTACAATGAGCAGTTCTTC. Protein product: CASSVGPGNSYNEQFF.

The CDR3 sequence is CASSYGLAGAPDNEQFF. The DNA of the CDR3 is TGTGCCAGCAGCTATGGACTAGCGGGAGCCCCCGACAATGAGCAGTTCTTC. J is TRBJ2-1 and V is TRBV7-9; 13 nucleotides match TRBD2. The germline gives CDR1 SEHNR, CDR2 FQNEAQ (reference sequence). CDR3 length equals 17 residues. V dropped 4 bases and J dropped 5; count of bases not matched to a gene: 8.

This chain joins TRBV5-1 and TRBJ1-1, with 8 nucleotides matching TRBD1. The CDR3 extends over 15 amino acids. J lost 4 bases, V lost 6 bases, and 11 bases had no gene match. From germline, CDR1 is SGHRS and CDR2 YFSETQ. CDR3 protein: CASMKNQGTGTEAFF. The CDR3 nucleotides are TGCGCCAGCATGAAGAACCAGGGGACAGGCACTGAAGCTTTCTTT.

In its sample, this clone was seen a few times. Within the sample, other DNA sequences also encode this same CDR3. The chain has TRBV5-1 and TRBJ2-7; D gene ambiguous. The CDR3 consists of 12 residues. Trimming took 1 base from V and 2 from J, leaving 4 bases between them. CDR1 SGHRS and CDR2 YFSETQ come from the germline V gene. The CDR3 coding sequence is TGCGCCAGCAGCTTGCATCCCTACGAGCAGTACTTC. This encodes CASSLHPYEQYF.